This entry lists 12 T cell receptor beta chains sequenced from one sample in a study of cytomegalovirus exposure and HLA in healthy donors. Primers: 60 Vbeta forward and 13 Jbeta reverse. Repertoires were generated with immunoSEQ multiplex PCR, while TCRdb's copy carries only in-frame clones and drops some. The sample has roughly 300,000 clones; just over 85% are singletons. Sequenced material: PBMCs. These receptors all come from a man aged 35 to 55 in good health and CMV-seropositive.

The rearrangement uses TRBV28 and TRBJ2-7; 11 positions match TRBD2. The CDR3 loop spans 15 amino acids. After removal of 5 bases from V and 5 bases from J, the junction contained 8 bases not matched to a gene. Germline CDR1 and CDR2: MDHEN and SYDVKM. The CDR3 nucleotides read TGTGCCAGCAGTGGGGTGACTAGCGGGAACCACGAGCAGTACTTC. It specifies CASSGVTSGNHEQYF. Together with reference TRBV28 and TRBJ2-7, the CDR3 gives the full variable domain: DVKVTQSSRYLVKRTGEKVFLECVQDMDHENMFWYRQDPGLGLRLIYFSYDVKMKEKGDIPEGYSVSREKKERFSLILESASTNQTSMYLCASSGVTSGNHEQYFGPGTRLTVT.

The chain uses TRBV27 and TRBJ2-7; 12 bases match TRBD2. The junction had 10 bases not matched to a gene; V was cut back by 0 bases and J by 4 bases. Looked up from germline, CDR1 is MNHEY and CDR2 is SMNVEV (reference sequence). The CDR3 runs to 18 residues. The CDR3 sequence is CASSLSGLAGGRGYEQYF. CDR3 sequence (DNA): TGTGCCAGCAGTTTATCCGGGCTAGCGGGAGGGCGAGGTTACGAGCAGTACTTC.

The CDR3 spells CASSVGGQAVQPQHF. The CDR3 coding sequence is TGTGCCAGCAGCGTAGGTGGACAGGCGGTTCAGCCCCAGCATTTT. The rearrangement joins TRBV9 to TRBJ1-5, with 7 nucleotides matching TRBD1. Germline values: CDR1 SGDLS, CDR2 YYNGEE. After removal of 0 bases from V and 6 bases from J, the junction contained 6 bases not matched to a gene. The CDR3 is 15 residues long.

The V and J genes are TRBV6-5 and TRBJ2-1, with 8 bases identical to TRBD2. The CDR3 runs to 16 residues. The germline V gene encodes CDR1 MNHEY and CDR2 SVGAGI. The trim removed 3 bases at V and 6 bases at J, leaving 10 bases unmatched. The CDR3 sequence is CASSYGSAGAGNEQFF. The DNA of the CDR3 is TGTGCCAGCAGTTATGGGTCAGCGGGAGCAGGCAATGAGCAGTTCTTC.

The chain links TRBV13 to TRBJ2-5, with 8 bases that match TRBD2. The J call could be wrong; TRBJ2-7 is a better fit for the DNA end. This CDR3 comprises 14 residues. Germline V gives CDR1 PRHDT, CDR2 FYEKMQ (reference sequence). The CDR3 is CASSPSGSSYEQYF. CDR3 sequence (DNA): TGTGCCAGCAGCCCGAGCGGGAGCTCCTACGAGCAGTACTTC.

In the case of this clone: Additional DNA sequences in this sample encode the identical CDR3. The CDR3 reads CASSRDRVSYNEQFF. CDR3 nucleotides: TGTGCCAGTAGTAGGGACAGGGTTTCCTACAATGAGCAGTTCTTC. V is TRBV19 and J is TRBJ2-1; TRBD1 matches at 9 bases. With 4 bases clipped from V and 1 base from J, the junction kept 2 bases outside the gene matches. This CDR3 comprises 15 residues. Germline CDR1 and CDR2: LNHDA and SQIVND (reference sequence).

J is TRBJ2-7 and V is TRBV6-1, with unresolved D. CDR1 is MNHNS and CDR2 is SASEGT in the germline V gene. The CDR3 contains 13 residues. V was shortened by 3 bases and J by 7 bases, with 13 bases between the two germline ends. In DNA form, the CDR3 reads TGTGCCAGCAGTGACATTGGGTACGGGGAGCAGTACTTC. Its translation is CASSDIGYGEQYF.

This clone was detected a few times. The rearrangement joins TRBV4-1 to TRBJ2-3, with a tentative D call TRBD2 (5 bases). The length of the CDR3 is 15 residues. Trimming removed 1 base from V and 6 bases from J, with 14 bases in between. The germline CDR1 and CDR2 sequences are MGHRA and YSYEKL. CDR3 sequence (DNA): TGCGCCAGCAGCCAAGGACCCACGCCGGGGGATACGCAGTATTTT. Translating gives CASSQGPTPGDTQYF.

This rearrangement joins TRBV7-3 to TRBJ2-3; 7 nucleotides align to TRBD2. The V gene's germline CDR1 is SGHTA and CDR2 FQGTGA. The CDR3 contains 15 residues. Trimming removed 5 bases from V and 9 bases from J; junction bases left unmatched: 14. This CDR3 reads CASSPVRTRGGTQYF. The CDR3 bases are TGTGCCAGCAGCCCCGTGAGGACTAGAGGCGGAACGCAGTATTTT.

The V gene is TRBV27, the J gene TRBJ2-7; 9 positions match TRBD1. CDR1 is MNHEY, CDR2 SMNVEV, per germline (reference sequence). V lost 2 bases to trimming and J lost 9 bases; unmatched junction nucleotides: 11. The CDR3 contains 15 residues. The CDR3 sequence is CASSLVRDRVQVQYF. The DNA of the CDR3 is TGTGCCAGCAGTTTAGTCCGGGACAGGGTGCAAGTGCAGTACTTC.

The chain employs TRBV4-1 and TRBJ2-2, with D perhaps TRBD2 (6 bases). Deletions cut 4 bases from V and 3 bases from J, with 12 bases between. The CDR3 loop spans 15 amino acids. Germline CDR1 reads MGHRA; CDR2 reads YSYEKL. This CDR3 is CASSPFTGDTGELFF. CDR3 bases: TGCGCCAGCAGCCCCTTTACGGGAGACACCGGGGAGCTGTTTTTT.

This clone was seen just once. This chain joins TRBV2 and TRBJ2-7; possible D gene TRBD1, 7 bases. Between the trimmed V and J ends, which lost 4 bases and 0 bases, there was a span of 13 bases. Germline V gives CDR1 SNHLY, CDR2 FYNNEI. The CDR3 sequence is 15 residues long. CDR3 nucleotides: TGTGCCAGCAGTGGGGCGGGACAGATCTCCTACGAGCAGTACTTC. Protein sequence: CASSGAGQISYEQYF.